The source of this T cell receptor beta chain is a study of graft-versus-host responses after intestinal transplantation. Study summary: Transplant recipients had multivisceral, liver-intestinal, or isolated intestinal grafts.

Repertoires were generated with immunoSEQ multiplex PCR, while TCRdb's copy carries only in-frame clones and drops some. The sample yields around 99,000 clones, roughly 89% seen once. Findings and limits, study-wide: Early post-transplant falls in HvG clones accompanied the peak levels of circulating GvH clones. GvH clones turned up in recipient marrow; some had shown up first in ileum or blood.

On this clone: Its antigen remains unknown.

This CDR3 region has 12 residues. Trimming shortened V by 4 bases and J by 9 bases, and 13 bases separated the two germline ends. Germline values: CDR1 MNHEY, CDR2 SMNVEV (reference sequence). The receptor was derived from a human donor who was the organ donor for an intestinal transplant. The sample consisted of unstimulated CD4+ T cells sorted from spleen or lymph node cells, taken before transplant. V gene TRBV27 combines with J gene TRBJ2-7; D may be TRBD1 or TRBD2 (5 bases each). The CDR3 reads CASSSDRGVQYF. CDR3 DNA: TGTGCCAGCAGTTCGGACCGAGGGGTGCAGTACTTC.